The 12 T cell receptor beta chains below were found in one sample sequenced in a study of regulatory T cells in long-lasting Graves disease. According to the study, TCR beta libraries were built with iRepertoire HTBI primers and CDR3-region Arm-PCR. TCRdb re-called the multiplex PCR reads with MiXCR, one entry per CDR3 protein. The sample shows about half a million distinct CDR3 sequences, about 12% of them seen only once. The time point was: newly diagnosed GD, antithyroid drugs for less than 3 months. From PBMCs, RNA was extracted and then used to make the TCR library. These data are also associated with another study on T cells in Graves' hyperthyroidism and ophthalmopathy.

Sample: peripheral blood mononuclear cells (PBMCs), taken at new diagnosis, from a patient treated with antithyroid drugs. The receptors here all came from a woman aged 25 to 39 with Graves disease.

This clonotype was counted many times. The chain couples TRBV6-1 to TRBJ1-2, with D perhaps matching TRBD1 (5 bases). Germline V gives CDR1 MNHNS, CDR2 SASEGT. Trimming took off 7 bases at V and 8 bases at J, with 14 bases between the two ends. This CDR3 contains 12 residues. The CDR3 is CASIGGDGGYTF. As DNA, the CDR3 is TGTGCCAGCATTGGGGGGGACGGGGGCTACACCTTC.

Many counts were recorded for this clonotype. This sequence joins TRBV4-3 and TRBJ2-6; D is uncertain. CDR3 length: 16 amino acids. The V end lost 1 base, the J end lost 0 bases, and 7 bases lay between the germline ends. CDR1 is LGHNA, CDR2 YSLEER, per germline. The CDR3 DNA follows: TGCGCCAGCAGCCAAGGGCCGGTCTCTGGGGCCAACGTCCTGACTTTC. Protein: CASSQGPVSGANVLTF.

This clonotype was counted ten times or more. The rearrangement uses TRBV2 and TRBJ1-1; no clear D gene. CDR3 length equals 11 residues. Germline-derived CDR1 and CDR2 are SNHLY and FYNNEI. The V and J ends lost 3 bases and 4 bases respectively, with 3 bases between them. Here the CDR3 reads CASSDTTEAFF. DNA for the CDR3: TGTGCCAGCAGTGATACCACTGAAGCTTTCTTT. The variable domain in full, with the rest retrieved from reference TRBV2 and TRBJ1-1, is EPEVTQTPSHQVTQMGQEVILRCVPISNHLYFYWYRQILGQKVEFLVSFYNNEISEKSEIFDDQFSVERPDGSNFTLKIRSTKLEDSAMYFCASSDTTEAFFGQGTRLTVV.

There are many counts of this clonotype. The chain combines TRBV5-1 with TRBJ1-2; D is possibly TRBD1 (5 bases). The CDR3 runs 14 residues. V lost 4 bases, J lost 7 bases, and 17 bases lay in between. Germline V gene sequence: CDR1 SGHRS, CDR2 YFSETQ. CDR3 nucleotides: TGCGCCAGCAGCACTGGGGGAGGGGCTCGTGGCTACACCTTC. It codes for CASSTGGGARGYTF.

This clonotype was detected ten times or more. V and J are TRBV20-1 and TRBJ1-6; possible D gene TRBD1, 5 bases. V was pared by 3 bases and J by 7 bases, with 25 bases between. The CDR3 has 18 amino acids. Germline CDR1 reads DFQATT; CDR2 reads SNEGSKA (reference sequence). CDR3 in DNA: TGCAGTGCTAGGGGGGGAAAGGGCGCGTTGAATAGAAATTCACCCCTCCACTTT. Encoded protein: CSARGGKGALNRNSPLHF.

The chain employs TRBV7-2 and TRBJ2-5; D gene ambiguous. The germline CDR1 and CDR2 sequences are SGHTA and FQGNSA. V dropped 1 base and J dropped 2 bases, with 11 bases sitting between them. The CDR3 is made up of 15 amino acids. CDR3 coding DNA: TGTGCCAGCAGCTTAGTGGAGTGGCTACAAGAGACCCAGTACTTC. This translates into CASSLVEWLQETQYF. Combining the CDR3 with reference TRBV7-2 and TRBJ2-5 gives the whole variable domain GAGVSQSPSNKVTEKGKDVELRCDPISGHTALYWYRQSLGQGLEFLIYFQGNSAPDKSGLPSDRFSAERTGGSVSTLTIQRTQQEDSAVYLCASSLVEWLQETQYFGPGTRLLVL.

This clonotype was counted many times. The chain has TRBV6-1 and TRBJ1-1, with TRBD1 matching over 7 bases. The CDR3 totals 11 residues. V lost 10 bases and J lost 4; bases outside the gene matches: 3. Germline CDR1 MNHNS, CDR2 SASEGT. The CDR3 DNA reads TGTGCCACAGGGGGTGGCACTGAAGCTTTCTTT. Its protein product is CATGGGTEAFF.

There are many counts of this clonotype. The V gene is TRBV30, the J gene TRBJ1-1, with 9 bases lining up with TRBD1. The J segment lost 10 bases and the V segment lost 5 bases, leaving 8 bases of the junction unmatched. Per the germline V gene, CDR1 is GTSNPN and CDR2 is SVGIG (reference sequence). The CDR3 is 12 amino acids. The CDR3 is CAWLRDRVRAFF. CDR3 DNA: TGTGCCTGGCTCCGGGACAGGGTGAGAGCTTTCTTT.

This clonotype was observed many times. This chain uses TRBV20-1 with TRBJ2-7; D gene unclear. The CDR3 is 12 amino acids. Trimming took 5 bases from V and 4 from J, leaving 12 bases between them. The germline CDR1 and CDR2 sequences are DFQATT and SNEGSKA (reference sequence). The CDR3 nucleotides read TGCAGTGCTCTCTCTCCTTCTTACGAGCAGTACTTC. As protein: CSALSPSYEQYF.

This chain connects TRBV12-3 or TRBV12-4 to TRBJ1-1, with a tentative D call TRBD1 (5 bases). CDR3 length: 13 amino acids. Between the trimmed V and J ends, which lost 6 bases and 1 base, there was a span of 9 bases. This chain's CDR3 is CASSKTENTEAFF. Here the CDR3 DNA reads TGTGCCAGCAGCAAGACAGAGAACACTGAAGCTTTCTTT.

This sequence joins TRBV9 and TRBJ1-3; D remains unclear. The V end was cut by 0 bases, the J end by 3 bases, with 10 bases between. Germline V lookup: CDR1 SGDLS, CDR2 YYNGEE. This CDR3 contains 15 residues. CDR3 coding DNA: TGTGCCAGCAGCGTAGCTCCGCTGAGTGGAAACACCATATATTTT. The encoded protein is CASSVAPLSGNTIYF.

CDR3 sequence (DNA): TGTGCCAGTAAGGGGGGGCTGCATAGCAATCAGCCCCAGCATTTT. This sequence encodes CASKGGLHSNQPQHF. This chain connects TRBV19 to TRBJ1-5; TRBD1 might be the D (6 bases). The CDR3 is 15 amino acids. Trimming stripped 7 bases from V and 0 bases from J, with 13 bases between. Germline V gene lookup returns CDR1 LNHDA and CDR2 SQIVND (reference sequence).